The rows below give T cell receptor beta chains drawn from one sample of a study of early T cells in non-severe SARS-CoV-2 infection. TCRdb re-analysed the 5' RACE reads in MiXCR, keeping a single row per CDR3 protein. Altogether 98,000 or so distinct CDR3 sequences are present, 12% being singletons, with the ten largest covering 3% to 3.5%. Specimen: whole blood. The receptors derive from an adult who was a healthcare worker with PCR-confirmed SARS-CoV-2 infection or an uninfected control (not recorded which). Both conserved end residues are part of each CDR3. Each record gives: V gene, clone size, D gene, J gene, CDR3 DNA, CDR3 protein. The D gene is left open where the match is weak. Where a row states a size, it is once, few, many or the class of an expanded clone; other rows omit it.

TRBV19	few	.	TRBJ1-5	TGTGCCAGTAGTAAACCTACAGGGATTGGTCAGCCCCAGCATTTT	CASSKPTGIGQPQHF
TRBV7-9	few	.	TRBJ2-7	TGTGCCAGCAGCTTATCCGGGGGTAGATACGAGCAGTACTTC	CASSLSGGRYEQYF
TRBV7-2	.	TRBD2	TRBJ2-7	TGTGCCAGCAGCTTAGGCGGGAGGGACTACGAGCAGTACTTC	CASSLGGRDYEQYF
TRBV9	few	TRBD1	TRBJ2-2	TGTGCCAGCAGCGTAGGCGGCAGGGGGCTGGCCGGGGAGCTGTTTTTT	CASSVGGRGLAGELFF
TRBV19	few	TRBD1	TRBJ2-7	TGTGCCAGTAGTATAGGGGGACAGGGCCCCTACGAGCAGTACTTC	CASSIGGQGPYEQYF
TRBV5-6	.	.	TRBJ2-7	TGTGCCAGCAGCTTCGCGCAAACTCCCTACGAGCAGTACTTC	CASSFAQTPYEQYF
TRBV10-2	few	.	TRBJ2-1	TGCGCCAGCAGTGAGTCTTCTAGGAGAGGCAATGAGCAGTTCTTC	CASSESSRRGNEQFF
TRBV5-1	.	.	TRBJ2-5	TGCGCCAGCACGGTGGGAATTCAAGAGACCCAGTACTTC	CASTVGIQETQYF
TRBV5-4	.	.	TRBJ2-7	TGTGCCAGCAGCTCCGGGGCCACTATAGAGCAGTACTTC	CASSSGATIEQYF
TRBV20-1	many	TRBD2	TRBJ2-1	TGCAGTGCTAGACTAGCGGGAGTAAATGAGCAGTTCTTC	CSARLAGVNEQFF
TRBV9	.	.	TRBJ1-1	TGTGCCAGCAGCGTAGGTGTGCTGGACACTGAAGCTTTCTTT	CASSVGVLDTEAFF
TRBV2	.	.	TRBJ2-7	TGTGCCAGCAGTGGAGGGAGCAACTACGAGCAGTACTTC	CASSGGSNYEQYF
TRBV29-1	.	TRBD2	TRBJ2-1	TGCAGCGGGGGAGGGAGGAACTACAATGAGCAGTTCTTC	CSGGGRNYNEQFF
TRBV28	.	TRBD1	TRBJ1-2	TGTGCCAGCGGGGCCGGGACAGGGGGCTTTGGCTACACCTTC	CASGAGTGGFGYTF
TRBV30	.	.	TRBJ1-1	TGTGCCTGGAGTCCCGGGGAAATGAACACTGAAGCTTTCTTT	CAWSPGEMNTEAFF
TRBV20-1	few	.	TRBJ2-5	TGCAGTACTAAATGGGGGCAGGAGACCCAGTACTTC	CSTKWGQETQYF
TRBV6-5	.	.	TRBJ1-6	TGTGCCAGCAGTCGAAGTCCACAGGCGAGCTCCTATAATTCACCCCTCCACTTT	CASSRSPQASSYNSPLHF
TRBV20-1	.	.	TRBJ1-2	TGCAGTGCTCCTAGAGGCAACTATGGCTACACCTTC	CSAPRGNYGYTF
TRBV11-3	few	.	TRBJ2-5	TGTGCCAGCAGCCTCTTCAAGGGACCGTCCCAAGAGACCCAGTACTTC	CASSLFKGPSQETQYF
TRBV7-9	few	TRBD1	TRBJ2-7	TGTGCCAGCAGCACGAATAACCCCTCCGGGACAGGGCGCCTCTACGAGCAGTACTTC	CASSTNNPSGTGRLYEQYF
TRBV2	.	.	TRBJ2-7	TGTGCCAGCAGTGAATTTCTAATCTACGAGCAGTACTTC	CASSEFLIYEQYF
TRBV5-4	many	.	TRBJ2-4	TGTGCCAGCAGCTTTGCCACAGGGACCAAAAACATTCAGTACTTC	CASSFATGTKNIQYF
TRBV9	many	.	TRBJ2-7	TGTGCCAGCAGCGTAGACGGGGGCGCCACCTACGAGCAGTACTTC	CASSVDGGATYEQYF
TRBV7-6	many	.	TRBJ1-1	TGTGCCAGCAGCTTGGGGATTAACACTGAAGCTTTCTTT	CASSLGINTEAFF
TRBV5-6	few	.	TRBJ2-7	TGTGCCAGCAGCTTAGGGGGGTCAGATCCCTACGAGCAGTACTTC	CASSLGGSDPYEQYF
TRBV30	many	.	TRBJ1-1	TGTGCCTGGAGTGTACTTATCGGCGCAGCCCGAAGGGATACTGAAGCTTTCTTT	CAWSVLIGAARRDTEAFF
TRBV24-1	.	.	TRBJ1-5	TGTGCCACCAGTGACGGACCCTTCGTGGGCCAGCCCCAGCATTTT	CATSDGPFVGQPQHF
TRBV12-3/TRBV12-4	many	TRBD2	TRBJ2-1	TGTGCCAGCAGGCTAGGCGGGAGAGTAGATGAGCAGTTCTTC	CASRLGGRVDEQFF
TRBV7-2	few	TRBD1	TRBJ2-5	TGTGCCAGCAGCCAGGGGGCGGAGACCCAGTACTTC	CASSQGAETQYF
TRBV20-1	many	.	TRBJ2-1	TGCAGTGCTAGGGTGGACCGTAACAATGAGCAGTTCTTC	CSARVDRNNEQFF
TRBV11-2	many	TRBD2	TRBJ2-1	TGTGCCACAACCTCGGGGGGCTCCTACAATGAGCAGTTCTTC	CATTSGGSYNEQFF
TRBV9	.	.	TRBJ2-3	TGTGCCAGCAGCGTAGGAGGCAGGGGGGCAGATACGCAGTATTTT	CASSVGGRGADTQYF
TRBV29-1	.	.	TRBJ2-1	TGCAGCGTTGCAGTAAACAATGAGCAGTTCTTC	CSVAVNNEQFF
TRBV20-1	many	.	TRBJ2-7	TGCAGTGCGGTTGGGCGGGGCGACGAGCAGTACTTC	CSAVGRGDEQYF
TRBV29-1	.	.	TRBJ2-5	TGCAGCGCCCTGAGGGGGGAACGGGAGACCCAGTACTTC	CSALRGERETQYF
TRBV5-5	few	.	TRBJ2-7	TGTGCCAGCAGCTTGGTTTTGGTTACCTTCTCCTACGAGCAGTACTTC	CASSLVLVTFSYEQYF
TRBV6-5	many	TRBD1	TRBJ2-1	TGTGCCAGCTCCATTACAGGGGACACCTACAATGAGCAGTTCTTC	CASSITGDTYNEQFF
TRBV11-2	many	.	TRBJ1-5	TGTGCCAGCAGCTCCCGGGACGGATCTAGCAATCAGCCCCAGCATTTT	CASSSRDGSSNQPQHF
TRBV18	many	.	TRBJ1-5	TGTGCCAGCTCACCCGGGGTTGGAAATCAGCCCCAGCATTTT	CASSPGVGNQPQHF
TRBV6-5	.	.	TRBJ2-2	TGTGCCAGCACCCGGGACACAAAGAACACCGGGGAGCTGTTTTTT	CASTRDTKNTGELFF
TRBV5-5	many	TRBD1	TRBJ2-7	TGTGCCAGCAGCAACCGACAGGGCGGAAGACTCCTGGCCGAGCAGTACTTC	CASSNRQGGRLLAEQYF
TRBV27	.	.	TRBJ2-7	TGTGCCAGCCGCGGTCCCCCTCCTACCTACGAGCAGTACTTC	CASRGPPPTYEQYF
TRBV24-1	many	TRBD2	TRBJ2-1	TGTGCCACCAGTACTAGCGGAGTTCTCAATGAGCAGTTCTTC	CATSTSGVLNEQFF
TRBV18	few	.	TRBJ1-1	TGTGCCAGCTCACCAGTCTATAGGGGCAGAGACACTGAAGCTTTCTTT	CASSPVYRGRDTEAFF
TRBV9	.	.	TRBJ2-7	TGTGCCAGCAGCCCAGGGGTCCCCTACGAGCAGTACTTC	CASSPGVPYEQYF
TRBV29-1	.	TRBD1	TRBJ2-7	TGCAGCTTTGTTGCCGCTTGGACAGGCCAGGATGAGCAGTACTTC	CSFVAAWTGQDEQYF
TRBV7-9	.	.	TRBJ2-7	TGTGCCAGCAGCTTAGGCCAGGGGAGGGTAGCCTACGAGCAGTACTTC	CASSLGQGRVAYEQYF
TRBV27	few	TRBD2	TRBJ2-3	TGTGCCAGCAGTTATAGCGGGGGTGCCCCAGATACGCAGTATTTT	CASSYSGGAPDTQYF
TRBV7-9	few	.	TRBJ2-3	TGTGCCAGCAGTCCGGTCACAGATACGCAGTATTTT	CASSPVTDTQYF
TRBV29-1	.	.	TRBJ2-1	TGCAGCGTTGCTCCCCAGAGCTCCTACAATGAGCAGTTCTTC	CSVAPQSSYNEQFF
TRBV6-1	few	.	TRBJ2-3	TGTGCCAGCAGTTACCAAGCTAGCACAGATACGCAGTATTTT	CASSYQASTDTQYF
TRBV19	many	.	TRBJ2-5	TGTGCCAGTAGTAGTCCGAACAGGGAGACCCAGTACTTC	CASSSPNRETQYF
TRBV29-1	.	.	TRBJ1-3	TGCAGCGTTGACGGGACTGACTCTGGAAACACCATATATTTT	CSVDGTDSGNTIYF